This T cell receptor beta chain came from a study of T-cell memory formation after mild COVID-19. Germline trimming cut 5 bases from V and 6 bases from J; bases unmatched to any gene: 6. CDR1 SQVTM and CDR2 ANQGSEA come from the germline V gene. The CDR3 contains 12 residues. A few counts support this clonotype. MiXCR, applied by TCRdb to the 5' RACE reads, yields one record per CDR3 protein. The sample includes 580,000 or so distinct CDR3 sequences, roughly 17% of them seen just once. Sequenced material: PBMCs or a T cell subset sorted from them (not recorded which). The clonotype originates from an adult woman who had mild COVID-19 (a few samples of this study predate the infection). Cell type and time point are not known. The V gene is TRBV29-1, the J gene TRBJ1-1; TRBD1 matches at 7 bases. As DNA, the CDR3 is TGCAGCGTTCAGACAGGGTTCCCTGAAGCTTTCTTT. This gives the protein CSVQTGFPEAFF.